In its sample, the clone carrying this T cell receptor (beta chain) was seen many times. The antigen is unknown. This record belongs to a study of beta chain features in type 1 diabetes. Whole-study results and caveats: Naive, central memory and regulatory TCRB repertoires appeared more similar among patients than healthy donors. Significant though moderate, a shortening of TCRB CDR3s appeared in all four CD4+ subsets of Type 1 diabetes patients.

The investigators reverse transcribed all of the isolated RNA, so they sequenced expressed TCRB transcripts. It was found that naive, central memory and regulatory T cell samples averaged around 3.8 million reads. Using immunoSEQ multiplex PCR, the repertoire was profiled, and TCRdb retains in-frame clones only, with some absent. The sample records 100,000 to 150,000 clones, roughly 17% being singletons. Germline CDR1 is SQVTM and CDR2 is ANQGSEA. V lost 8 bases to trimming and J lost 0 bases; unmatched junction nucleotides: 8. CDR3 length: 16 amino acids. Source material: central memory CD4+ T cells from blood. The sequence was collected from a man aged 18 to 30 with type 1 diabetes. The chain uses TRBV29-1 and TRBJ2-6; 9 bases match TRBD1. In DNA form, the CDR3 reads TGCAGCTCGTCCGGGACAGGGAGCTCTGGGGCCAACGTCCTGACTTTC. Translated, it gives CSSSGTGSSGANVLTF.